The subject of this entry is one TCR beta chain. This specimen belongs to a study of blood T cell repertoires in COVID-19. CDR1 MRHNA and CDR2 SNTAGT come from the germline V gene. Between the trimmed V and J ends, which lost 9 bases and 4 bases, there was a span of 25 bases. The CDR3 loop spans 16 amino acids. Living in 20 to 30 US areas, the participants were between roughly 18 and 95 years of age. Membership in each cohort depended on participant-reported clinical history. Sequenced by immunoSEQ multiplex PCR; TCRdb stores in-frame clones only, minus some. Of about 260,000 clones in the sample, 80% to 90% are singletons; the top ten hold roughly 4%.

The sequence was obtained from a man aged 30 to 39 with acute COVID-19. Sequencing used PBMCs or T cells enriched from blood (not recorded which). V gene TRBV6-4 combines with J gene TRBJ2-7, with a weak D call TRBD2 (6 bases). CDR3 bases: TGTGCCAGGGGGGGAGTTTCCGGGACGCACCGATACGAGCAGTACGTC. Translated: CARGGVSGTHRYEQYV.